This T cell receptor (beta chain) was recorded in a study of cytomegalovirus exposure and HLA in healthy donors (dated by TCRdb to 2017 to 2019). General notes on the study: An earlier analysis of several hundred of the donors reported roughly 270 Gb of sequence data and roughly 100 million unique TCR beta sequences from some 180 million T cells. A later analysis re-examined previously published TCR beta repertoires from about 700 donors and added high-resolution HLA genotyping to investigate patterns of TCR occurrence. The aim of the study was to test whether cataloging public T cell receptors could identify signatures of past pathogen exposure. HLA typing covered class I and class II loci at four-digit resolution. Besides the first cohort of approximately 670 subjects, a separate validation cohort made up of about 120 different subjects was used. All discovery cohort repertoires had been generated on a single sequencing platform. An earlier analysis of around 580 of the donors used high-throughput TCR beta sequencing to judge whether each TCR beta V gene segment behaved as functional or pseudogenic. Using immunosequencing, the study profiled T cell repertoires from 500 to 800 subjects and related those repertoires to cytomegalovirus serostatus. Rather than drawing on any new phenotypic data, the later analysis identified candidate immune exposures from TCR beta sequences and the way those sequences occurred across donors. Typing coverage varied by locus: about 629-640 donors for A, B, C, DRB1 and DQB1; around 560 for DQA1; over 600 for DPA1; approximately 470 for DPB1. On average, roughly 250,000 unique TCR beta nucleotide sequences were sequenced per donor among 398 genotyped donors of the cohort, with around 19% of those sequences being non-productive. An early release covering more than 500 HLA-typed donors comprised roughly 300 gigabases of sequencing data and roughly 85 million unique TCR sequences. Several DR-DQ haplotypes were handled as single units for association and clustering because linkage in the cohort was strong. To predict cytomegalovirus infection status, the study combined high-throughput TCR immunosequencing, statistical association of individual TCRs with disease status, and machine learning. Of the roughly 400 genotyped donors, approximately 81% were placed in the genetic ancestry cluster associated with self-reported Caucasian donors. Alongside the repertoire data, information on donor age, sex, ethnicity and CMV serostatus was compiled. A later genetic analysis used genome-wide SNP genotypes for 398 of the 666 donors, treating that subset as a discovery cohort. Broad study findings and their caveats: Linkage disequilibrium might explain the correlated functional status among segregating V segments, but an unknown experimental factor could not be excluded. In a later analysis, TCR association rates were found to vary across HLA loci, with the most associated TCRs seen for DRB1 alleles and the fewest for HLA-C alleles. According to a later genetic analysis, donors in an Asian-associated ancestry cluster had fewer N-insertions in productive TCRs than the approximately 700-donor mean. A cluster of highly shared sequence variants was judged likely to represent a technical artifact of the sequencing pipeline. The authors suggested that the approach could potentially be extended to other disease states and immunological phenotypes. HLA typing was unavailable for some donors at each locus, so association tests used only the typed subset. According to a later analysis, most CMV-associated TCR beta chains appeared to be HLA-restricted, and the HLA associations seemed to be driven largely by CMV exposure. Presence/absence analyses assumed roughly uniform sequencing depth across donors, an assumption that may not hold. Only TCR beta chains were sequenced in this cohort, and the absence of alpha or paired-chain data limited detectable features. In a later analysis, around 17,000 TCR beta sequences were associated with specific HLA alleles at a false discovery rate of 0.05. A further reported finding was that TCR beta sequences accurately predicted the HLA-A and HLA-B alleles for most subjects in the first cohort. The study listed 164 TCR beta chains as associated with cytomegalovirus. In vitro tests confirmed that a few of the cytomegalovirus-associated TCR beta chains recognize cytomegalovirus antigens. In a later analysis, HLA-associated TCR beta chains showed more clonal expansion and lower generation probabilities than non-associated chains that were equally common. Because the 87-base-pair reads could not distinguish some IMGT-functional V segments, including TRBV6-2 and TRBV6-3, those segments were excluded. About 15 rarely observed V segments, including chromosome 9 orphons, were excluded from the earlier analysis of approximately 600 of the donors because counts were too low. Immune exposure information for the cohort was limited to CMV serostatus. In an earlier analysis of 587 of the donors, most TCR beta V segments appeared in productive rearrangements about 87% or about 30% of the time, broadly matching IMGT annotations. In both the original and validation cohorts, the classifier was reported to diagnose cytomegalovirus status with high specificity and sensitivity. A later analysis reported that several top co-occurrence clusters appeared linked to parvovirus B19, influenza, CMV and Epstein-Barr virus. While some public TCRs were present in many individuals, most TCR sequences turned up only very rarely across donors. When HLA alleles, especially DR and DQ, strongly co-occurred, TCR associations were difficult to assign to individual alleles. In a later genetic analysis, a missense DCLRE1C variant was associated with V-gene and J-gene trimming of TCR beta chains, and the association was replicated in an independent cohort.

The cohort was made up of hundreds of healthy bone marrow donors. Cohort members were all nominally healthy when sampled, although unrecorded immune exposures were likely present. The donor tested CMV seronegative and was one of the 352 seronegative cohort members. Each donor provided a peripheral blood sample, and peripheral blood mononuclear cells were used for TCR beta sequencing. Genomic DNA was extracted from the blood cell samples with the Qiagen DNeasy Blood Extraction Kit. V ends up 7 bases short and J 5 bases short, with an unmatched junction base count of 10. For CDR1 and CDR2, the germline V gene lists SNHLY and FYNNEI. There are 15 amino acids in the CDR3, from cysteine to phenylalanine inclusive. Of all the DNA, just the CDR3 is kept, 45 bases in frame from base 1. The method was the immunoSEQ multiplex PCR assay. For the multiplex PCR, a mixture combining 60 forward primers for TCR Vbeta segments and 13 reverse primers for TCR Jbeta segments was used. The CDR3 region of rearranged TCR beta genes was amplified from genomic DNA by a multiplex PCR assay. The amplified TCR beta libraries were sequenced on the Illumina HiSeq System as 87-base-pair reads. As for the authors' bioinformatics: A later analysis tallied around 87 million unique TCR beta chains across the 550 to 850 repertoires, and some 12 million of those chains were shared by two or more donors. Raw reads were error-corrected and collapsed into unique sequences with a nearest-neighbor algorithm that merged closely related sequences to remove PCR and sequencing errors. To assign V, D and J gene segments, CDR3 sequences were aligned to IMGT reference sequences. For a sequence to be retained, a match of at least six nucleotides was required to both a V gene segment and a J gene segment. Rearrangements were called productive when the CDR3 lacked stop codons and stayed in frame with V and J; all others were non-productive. Following IMGT convention, CDR3 was defined as the stretch from the second conserved V-encoded cysteine up to the conserved J-encoded phenylalanine. In an earlier analysis of roughly 580 of the donors, sequences lacking an unambiguous match to a single V gene segment were excluded. In an earlier analysis of roughly 500 of the donors, V segments were called functional above 56.7% productive rearrangements and were called segregating when the between-donor standard deviation exceeded 5%. A statistical classification framework was built to diagnose cytomegalovirus status from the catalog of TCR beta chain sequences. In a later analysis, V and J genes were assigned by comparing TCR nucleotide sequences against IMGT/GENE-DB human TR gene sequences. The TCRdist pipeline was used in a later analysis to assign CDR3 sequences and most-parsimonious VDJ recombination scenarios. In a later analysis, each TCR beta chain was defined by its CDR3 amino acid sequence together with its V-gene family, and reads without a unique V-gene family were excluded. As a way to deal with suspected cross-contamination and a sequencing artifact, a later analysis dropped roughly 620 nucleotide sequences that were highly shared and had low generation probability. A later analysis calculated a clonal expansion index for each public chain from normalized within-repertoire ranks of inferred template counts. Generation probabilities in a later analysis came from a VDJ recombination model fitted to out-of-frame rearrangements, and those results were checked against IGoR. In a later analysis, TCR-TCR, TCR-HLA and TCR-CMV co-occurrence was scored with hypergeometric tests, and a repertoire-size bias correction was applied to TCR pairs. To estimate false discovery rates, a later analysis permuted the HLA or CMV assignments 20 times. In a later analysis, co-occurring TCRs were grouped with DBSCAN, and TCRdist sequence similarity was added when clustering was performed within HLA-allele-positive subsets. For co-occurrence clustering, repertoires with fewer than 30,000 or more than 120,000 public chains were excluded, along with about five repertoires with anomalous nucleotide sharing. The clones in this table, taken by TCRdb from immuneACCESS, are in-frame only. Not every clone is retained; where verified, under half of the shortfall comes from an unresolved V gene, and the cause of the rest is unknown. That table supplies the V and J calls and clone size; D and trimming were determined from the DNA. This sample gives 210,000 or so clones in total; approximately 87% of them show up just once. In total, the top ten clones hold about 1.2% of the sample.

On this clone: The target of this receptor is not known. No base quality values were provided; no much bigger clone lies one nucleotide off.

The sequence derives from a man aged 25 to 40 in good health and CMV-seronegative. Sequenced material: PBMCs. In this chain, TRBV2 is recombined with TRBJ2-1; TRBD2 agrees with 8 junctional bases. CDR3 region: CASILTGGLDNEQFF. In nucleotide form, the sequence is TGTGCCAGCATCTTGACGGGAGGGTTGGACAATGAGCAGTTCTTC.